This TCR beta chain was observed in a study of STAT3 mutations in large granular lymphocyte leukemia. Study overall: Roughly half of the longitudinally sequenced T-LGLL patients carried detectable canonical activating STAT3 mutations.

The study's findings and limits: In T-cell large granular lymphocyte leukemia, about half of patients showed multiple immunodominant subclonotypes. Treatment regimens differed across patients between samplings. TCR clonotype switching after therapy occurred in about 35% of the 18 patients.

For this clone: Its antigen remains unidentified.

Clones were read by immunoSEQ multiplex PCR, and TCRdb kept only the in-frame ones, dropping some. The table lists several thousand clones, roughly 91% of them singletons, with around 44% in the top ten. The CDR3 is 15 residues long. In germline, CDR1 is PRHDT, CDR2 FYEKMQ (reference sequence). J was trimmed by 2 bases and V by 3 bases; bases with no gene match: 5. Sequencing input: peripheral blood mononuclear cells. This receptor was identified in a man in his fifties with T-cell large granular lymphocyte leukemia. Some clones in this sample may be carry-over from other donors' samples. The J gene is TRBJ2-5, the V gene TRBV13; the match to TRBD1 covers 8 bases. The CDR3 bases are TGTGCCAGCAGCTTCCGACAGGGGAGGCAAGAGACCCAGTACTTC. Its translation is CASSFRQGRQETQYF.